A single sample gave rise to the 32 T cell receptor beta chains below, sequenced in a study of blood T cell repertoires in COVID-19. TCRdb's table, derived via immunoSEQ multiplex PCR, lists solely in-frame clones and lacks some. The repertoire holds 300,000 to 500,000 clones, 88% seen once, with 2% to 2.5% in the top ten. Input material: PBMCs or T cells enriched from blood (not recorded which). The receptors were sampled from a woman aged 40 to 50 with acute COVID-19.

The gene calls are TRBV2 and TRBJ1-5, with D perhaps matching TRBD1 (5 bases). Germline CDR1 and CDR2: SNHLY and FYNNEI. Between the trimmed V and J ends, which lost 2 bases and 7 bases, there was a span of 18 bases. The CDR3 is 16 residues long. The CDR3 sequence is CASSEPFGQLQQPQHF. CDR3 coding DNA: TGTGCCAGCAGTGAACCGTTTGGACAACTGCAACAGCCCCAGCATTTT.

This chain uses TRBV6-5 with TRBJ1-1, with D maybe TRBD1 (5 bases). The V and J ends lost 5 bases and 7 bases respectively, with 11 bases between them. This CDR3 region has 12 residues. Germline lookup yields CDR1 MNHEY and CDR2 SVGAGI. CDR3 amino acids: CASSRGGDEAFF. The CDR3 DNA is TGTGCCAGCAGTCGCGGGGGGGATGAAGCTTTCTTT.

The chain links TRBV2 to TRBJ1-1; 10 nucleotides match TRBD1. Germline values: CDR1 SNHLY, CDR2 FYNNEI. CDR3 size: 14 residues. V shed 7 bases and J 5 bases; nucleotides not matched to a gene: 7. The CDR3 is CASTRQGAGTEAFF. CDR3 bases: TGTGCCAGCACGCGACAGGGGGCGGGGACTGAAGCTTTCTTT.

The genes are TRBV7-9 and TRBJ2-3; 12 nucleotides align to TRBD2. The CDR3 loop spans 17 amino acids. The V gene end was trimmed by 3 bases and the J gene end by 2 bases; junction bases not matched to a gene: 6. Germline lookup yields CDR1 SEHNR and CDR2 FQNEAQ (reference sequence). The CDR3, as DNA: TGTGCCAGCAGCTTCAACAGACTAGCGGGGGACACAGATACGCAGTATTTT. Amino acid sequence: CASSFNRLAGDTDTQYF.

This clone was detected many times. The chain links TRBV30 to TRBJ2-3, with 10 bases identical to TRBD2. This CDR3 is 14 amino acids long. Trimming at V came to 0 bases and at J to 9 bases, leaving 6 bases not matched to a gene. Germline V gene lookup returns CDR1 GTSNPN and CDR2 SVGIG (reference sequence). CDR3 sequence: CAWSVPAGGNTQYF. The CDR3 DNA sequence: TGTGCCTGGAGTGTCCCAGCGGGGGGGAACACGCAGTATTTT.

The table lists this clone with a count of one. This chain uses TRBV5-1 with TRBJ2-1, with 12 bases fitting TRBD2. The V gene end was trimmed by 3 bases and the J gene end by 8 bases; junction bases not matched to a gene: 0. The CDR3 length is 13 residues. The germline V gene encodes CDR1 SGHRS and CDR2 YFSETQ. The CDR3 loop is CASSWTSGDEQFF. The CDR3 DNA follows: TGCGCCAGCAGCTGGACTAGCGGGGATGAGCAGTTCTTC.

J is TRBJ2-5 and V is TRBV2; D might be TRBD2 (6 bases). Trimming cost V 9 bases and J 2 bases, with 7 bases left between them. The CDR3 contains 11 residues. The germline gives CDR1 SNHLY, CDR2 FYNNEI. The CDR3 region is CASREQETQYF. In DNA, the CDR3 is TGTGCCAGTCGGGAGCAAGAGACCCAGTACTTC.

The V gene is TRBV9, the J gene TRBJ2-2, with D unresolved. V lost 0 bases and J lost 7, with 13 bases in between. There are 15 residues in the CDR3. Germline CDR1 is SGDLS and CDR2 is YYNGEE. CDR3 in DNA: TGTGCCAGCAGCGTAGCTCTAAACCGAGGCGGGGAGCTGTTTTTT. Translation: CASSVALNRGGELFF.

The chain employs TRBV2 and TRBJ2-7; TRBD2 is a possible D gene (6 bases). The germline CDR1 and CDR2 sequences are SNHLY and FYNNEI. The germline V and J ends were trimmed by 6 bases and 2 bases, with 8 bases remaining between them. CDR3 length equals 12 residues. This CDR3 reads CASRRGTYEQYF. The CDR3 nucleotides read TGTGCCAGCAGGCGGGGTACCTACGAGCAGTACTTC.

CDR3 region: CASSILRGENEKLFF. CDR3 coding DNA: TGTGCCAGTAGTATATTGCGCGGGGAGAATGAAAAACTGTTTTTT. The chain joins TRBV19 to TRBJ1-4; D is ambiguous. With 2 bases removed from V and 5 bases from J, the gap between germline ends came to 12 bases. The CDR3 consists of 15 residues. Germline lookup yields CDR1 LNHDA and CDR2 SQIVND (reference sequence).

CDR3 sequence reads: CASSLARGGGYTF. CDR3 DNA: TGTGCCAGCAGCCTAGCCAGGGGTGGTGGCTACACCTTC. The J gene is TRBJ1-2, the V gene TRBV3-1 (or the pseudogene TRBV3-2); D perhaps matches TRBD1 (6 bases). Deletions cut 4 bases from V and 7 bases from J, with 13 bases between. The length of the CDR3 is 13 residues. The germline CDR1 and CDR2 sequences are LGHDT and YNNKEL (reference sequence).

The V gene is TRBV7-2, the J gene TRBJ1-6, with TRBD1 matching 8 bases. Trimming at V came to 5 bases and at J to 10 bases, leaving 13 bases not matched to a gene. CDR3 size: 16 residues. CDR1 is SGHTA, CDR2 FQGNSA, per germline. The CDR3 DNA reads TGTGCCAGCAGCACCCGCTGGACAGGGTCTAGCTCACCCCTCCACTTT. The encoded protein is CASSTRWTGSSSPLHF. Together with reference TRBV7-2 and TRBJ1-6, the CDR3 gives the full variable domain: GAGVSQSPSNKVTEKGKDVELRCDPISGHTALYWYRQSLGQGLEFLIYFQGNSAPDKSGLPSDRFSAERTGGSVSTLTIQRTQQEDSAVYLCASSTRWTGSSSPLHFGNGTRLTVT.

This clone is a singleton in its sample. V is TRBV6-1 and J is TRBJ2-7; D unresolved. Trimming shortened V by 3 bases and J by 2 bases, and 11 bases separated the two germline ends. Germline loops: CDR1 MNHNS, CDR2 SASEGT. CDR3 length: 14 amino acids. CDR3 in DNA: TGTGCCAGCAGTGATGTCGGTTTTACCTACGAGCAGTACTTC. It translates to CASSDVGFTYEQYF.

V gene TRBV5-1 combines with J gene TRBJ2-5; 11 nucleotides line up with TRBD2. The CDR3 covers 16 residues. The J segment lost 5 bases and the V segment lost 0 bases, leaving 6 bases of the junction unmatched. Per the germline V gene, CDR1 is SGHRS and CDR2 is YFSETQ. CDR3 nucleotides: TGCGCCAGCAGCTTGGGGTTAGCGGGGGGGCTTGAGACCCAGTACTTC. The encoded protein is CASSLGLAGGLETQYF.

The chain combines TRBV7-8 with TRBJ1-4; D is unclear. The germline V gene has CDR1 SGHVS and CDR2 FQNEAQ. There are 14 residues in the CDR3. The germline V and J ends were trimmed by 0 bases and 7 bases, with 9 bases remaining between them. CDR3 DNA sequence: TGTGCCAGCAGCTTAGCGTCAGACTTTGAAAAACTGTTTTTT. As protein: CASSLASDFEKLFF.

The chain links TRBV9 to TRBJ1-2, with a tentative D call TRBD1 (5 bases). V lost 3 bases and J lost 4, with 25 bases in between. CDR3 size: 18 residues. Germline V lookup: CDR1 SGDLS, CDR2 YYNGEE. CDR3 protein: CASSEGTIGDLAGYGYTF. CDR3 sequence (DNA): TGTGCCAGCAGCGAAGGGACCATAGGGGACCTAGCGGGCTATGGCTACACCTTC.

The chain combines TRBV30 with TRBJ1-1; 8 bases match TRBD1. CDR3 length: 14 residues. Trimming took 4 bases from V and 1 from J; bases not matched to a gene: 5. Germline CDR1 reads GTSNPN; CDR2 reads SVGIG (reference sequence). CDR3 in DNA: TGTGCCTGGATTCGAGGACAGGGGAACACTGAAGCTTTCTTT. This codes for CAWIRGQGNTEAFF.

V gene TRBV3-1 (or the pseudogene TRBV3-2) combines with J gene TRBJ1-2; 9 nucleotides agree with TRBD1. The junction had 17 bases not matched to a gene; V was cut back by 4 bases and J by 8 bases. In germline, CDR1 is LGHDT, CDR2 YNNKEL (reference sequence). The CDR3 sequence is 17 residues long. CDR3: CASSRTPGQGVVLGYTF. The CDR3, as DNA: TGTGCCAGCAGCCGGACTCCGGGACAGGGCGTCGTACTGGGCTACACCTTC.

The chain joins TRBV5-4 to TRBJ2-7, with TRBD1 matching over 11 bases. The CDR3 is 15 residues long. The V segment lost 6 bases and the J segment 3 bases; nucleotides outside the gene matches: 8. Germline V lookup: CDR1 SGHNT, CDR2 YYREEE (reference sequence). The CDR3 sequence is CASNQGGTGGYEQYF. CDR3 coding DNA: TGTGCCAGCAACCAGGGCGGGACAGGGGGCTACGAGCAGTACTTC.

This clone was recorded only once. This chain links TRBV29-1 with TRBJ2-5; no firm D call. Trimming stripped 4 bases from V and 5 bases from J, with 14 bases between. The CDR3 is 13 amino acids. Per the germline V gene, CDR1 is SQVTM and CDR2 is ANQGSEA. The CDR3 nucleotides are TGCAGCGTTGCCCCTGGCAGAGCGGAGACCCAGTACTTC. Protein: CSVAPGRAETQYF.

This clone appeared once. Other DNA sequences in this sample translate to the same CDR3. The chain employs TRBV6-5 and TRBJ1-6, with D unclear. CDR3 length: 14 residues. Germline V lookup: CDR1 MNHEY, CDR2 SVGAGI. Trimming removed 5 bases from V and 7 bases from J, with 12 bases in between. The CDR3 nucleotides are TGTGCCAGCAGTCCACGGACGGGGAATTCACCCCTCCACTTT. Protein sequence: CASSPRTGNSPLHF.

The sample holds a few counts of this clone. This chain uses TRBV18 with TRBJ1-6; TRBD1 agrees at 7 bases. The CDR3 has 14 amino acids. Germline V gene sequence: CDR1 KGHSH, CDR2 LQKENI. Germline trimming cut 4 bases from V and 9 bases from J; bases unmatched to any gene: 6. The CDR3: CASSRRDSLSPLHF. DNA for the CDR3: TGTGCCAGCTCACGCCGGGACAGCCTTTCACCCCTCCACTTT.

The chain joins TRBV9 to TRBJ2-2; the D is unclear. The ends were cut back, 0 bases at V and 2 bases at J, with 8 bases in the middle. Germline loops: CDR1 SGDLS, CDR2 YYNGEE. CDR3 size: 15 residues. The CDR3 coding sequence is TGTGCCAGCAGCGTAGCTGGGCGAAACACCGGGGAGCTGTTTTTT. Protein product: CASSVAGRNTGELFF.

This chain connects TRBV2 to TRBJ2-2, with 15 positions matching TRBD2. The germline gives CDR1 SNHLY, CDR2 FYNNEI. Trimming cost V 3 bases and J 4 bases; bases outside gene matches: 12. The CDR3 loop spans 20 amino acids. CDR3 sequence reads: CASSDAPGLAGGLGTGELFF. The CDR3 DNA reads TGTGCCAGCAGTGATGCGCCGGGACTAGCGGGGGGTCTGGGCACCGGGGAGCTGTTTTTT.

This clone occurred once. The rearrangement uses TRBV11-2 and TRBJ1-2, with D maybe TRBD1 (6 bases). CDR1 and CDR2 from the germline V gene are SGHAT and FQNNGV. V lost 1 base, J lost 8 bases, and 14 bases lay in between. The CDR3 spans 14 residues. The CDR3 DNA reads TGTGCCAGCAGCTTAGCCCCAGGGGCAGGCGGCTACACCTTC. Translation gives CASSLAPGAGGYTF.

The rearrangement links TRBV21-1 to TRBJ2-7; TRBD2 is the table's D call and was not checked against the DNA. TRBV21-1 is a known pseudogene. This CDR3 is built from 14 residues. This chain's CDR3 is CASSPGGPFRWQYF. As DNA, the CDR3 is TGTGCCAGCAGTCCGGGGGGACCCTTTCGTTGGCAGTACTTC.

The chain links TRBV5-1 to TRBJ1-2; D not resolved. Per the germline V gene, CDR1 is SGHRS and CDR2 is YFSETQ. This CDR3 comprises 15 residues. The ends were cut back, 0 bases at V and 8 bases at J, with 17 bases in the middle. CDR3 coding DNA: TGCGCCAGCAGCTTGGCCGCACAAAAGCGTCGCGGCTACACCTTC. Its protein is CASSLAAQKRRGYTF.

This clone was detected a few times. This rearrangement joins TRBV3-1 (or the pseudogene TRBV3-2) to TRBJ1-3; TRBD1 matches 7 bases. CDR1 and CDR2 (germline): LGHDT, YNNKEL (reference sequence). There are 15 residues in the CDR3. V was clipped by 0 bases and J by 4 bases; unmatched bases: 3. The CDR3 loop is CASSQDGRGGNTIYF. Here the CDR3 DNA reads TGTGCCAGCAGCCAAGATGGCAGGGGGGGAAACACCATATATTTT.

The rearrangement uses TRBV24-1 and TRBJ2-1; 8 bases line up with TRBD2. In germline, CDR1 is KGHDR, CDR2 SFDVKD. The V segment lost 3 bases and the J segment 3 bases; nucleotides outside the gene matches: 3. There are 15 residues in the CDR3. DNA for the CDR3: TGTGCCACCAGTGATCCACGGGGGGGCTACAATGAGCAGTTCTTC. Translating it yields CATSDPRGGYNEQFF.

The table lists this clone with a few counts. The chain has TRBV5-4 and TRBJ2-1, with TRBD2 identical over 7 bases. Germline loops: CDR1 SGHNT, CDR2 YYREEE (reference sequence). After removal of 4 bases from V and 3 bases from J, the junction contained 7 bases not matched to a gene. The CDR3 totals 15 residues. CDR3 coding DNA: TGTGCCAGCAGCGCCGGACTAGGGATCTACAATGAGCAGTTCTTC. Its protein is CASSAGLGIYNEQFF.

The chain couples TRBV28 to TRBJ2-7, with 7 bases lining up with TRBD1. Germline lookup yields CDR1 MDHEN and CDR2 SYDVKM. Trimming removed 3 bases from V and 0 bases from J; junction bases left unmatched: 2. The CDR3 runs 14 residues. The DNA of the CDR3 is TGTGCCAGCAGTTTTTCAGGGGGCTCCTACGAGCAGTACTTC. This codes for CASSFSGGSYEQYF.

V and J are TRBV6-1 and TRBJ1-1; D unresolved. Germline assignment: CDR1 MNHNS and CDR2 SASEGT. The CDR3 totals 15 residues. Deletions cut 2 bases from V and 1 base from J, with 11 bases between. CDR3 in amino acids: CASSEWSHQNTEAFF. In DNA form, the CDR3 reads TGTGCCAGCAGTGAATGGAGTCACCAGAACACTGAAGCTTTCTTT.